These 17 T cell receptor beta chains were sequenced from one sample in a study of radiation and T cells in renal cell carcinoma. Specified time point: blood 2 weeks post-SBRT. The treatment is: 15 Gy SBRT to primary tumor, nephrectomy 4 weeks later. The method was immunoSEQ multiplex PCR; TCRdb's version includes in-frame clones alone and lacks a portion of them. The data hold just under 80,000 clones, with 80% to 90% observed a single time. Sequenced here: blood, sampled from a patient whose treatment included radiotherapy and nephrectomy. Receptors were obtained from a woman aged 50 to 60 with renal cell carcinoma.

This clone is a singleton in its sample. The chain is built from TRBV5-1 and TRBJ1-2; D call uncertain. Germline values: CDR1 SGHRS, CDR2 YFSETQ. V lost 0 bases and J lost 4, with 7 bases in between. The CDR3 length is 13 residues. This CDR3 is CASSLAVGYGYTF. The CDR3 coding sequence is TGCGCCAGCAGCTTGGCTGTGGGCTATGGCTACACCTTC.

V and J are TRBV5-1 and TRBJ1-1, with 10 bases fitting TRBD1. Germline V gives CDR1 SGHRS, CDR2 YFSETQ. V lost 4 bases to trimming and J lost 0 bases; unmatched junction nucleotides: 21. The CDR3 length is 21 residues. The CDR3 bases are TGCGCCAGCAGCGTACGAAGAACCGTTGTACCGGGACAGGGGTTGAACACTGAAGCTTTCTTT. This encodes CASSVRRTVVPGQGLNTEAFF.

The sample holds many counts of this clone. This chain connects TRBV5-4 to TRBJ2-1; maybe TRBD2 (6 bases). V lost 0 bases and J lost 16, with 17 bases in between. Germline V lookup: CDR1 SGHNT, CDR2 YYREEE (reference sequence). This CDR3 has 13 residues. In nucleotides, the CDR3 is TGTGCCAGCAGCTTGGTGGCGGGGAGAAGGCCATTCTTC. This encodes CASSLVAGRRPFF.

The chain carries TRBV5-8 and TRBJ2-7, with 8 bases lining up with TRBD1. The CDR3 extends over 17 amino acids. The V segment lost 3 bases and the J segment 0 bases; nucleotides outside the gene matches: 11. Germline CDR1 is SGHTS and CDR2 is YDEGEE. The CDR3 bases are TGTGCCAGCAGCTGGGACTCTTCAGGGGGCATCTCCTACGAGCAGTACTTC. Protein sequence: CASSWDSSGGISYEQYF.

The CDR3 DNA reads TGTGCCACAGCGTCGACAGGGGAACGCTATGGCTACACCTTC. Its translation: CATASTGERYGYTF. The chain carries TRBV7-8 and TRBJ1-2, with TRBD1 identical over 8 bases. Looked up from germline, CDR1 is SGHVS and CDR2 is FQNEAQ. Losses at the gene ends were 10 bases for V and 4 bases for J; bases not matched to a gene: 11. This CDR3 comprises 14 residues.

The V call is TRBV6-5, the J call TRBJ1-3; D gene ambiguous. Germline loops: CDR1 MNHEY, CDR2 SVGAGI. The CDR3 totals 15 residues. Trimming took off 6 bases at V and 3 bases at J, with 15 bases between the two ends. The CDR3 coding sequence is TGTGCCAGCAGCCCATCGGGAGGGCTTGGAAACACCATATATTTT. It translates to CASSPSGGLGNTIYF.

The chain recombines TRBV5-1 with TRBJ2-3; D remains unclear. CDR3 size: 14 residues. Germline lookup yields CDR1 SGHRS and CDR2 YFSETQ. V lost 1 base and J 0 bases, leaving 6 bases between the germline ends. The CDR3 nucleotides are TGCGCCAGCAGCTTGACCGGGAGCACAGATACGCAGTATTTT. Translated, it gives CASSLTGSTDTQYF.

The rearrangement joins TRBV5-1 to TRBJ2-7; TRBD2 aligns across 14 bases. V lost 4 bases to trimming and J lost 0 bases; unmatched junction nucleotides: 3. Germline lookup yields CDR1 SGHRS and CDR2 YFSETQ. This CDR3 region has 16 residues. CDR3 sequence (DNA): TGCGCCAGCAGCCCGGGACTAGCGGGGGTCTCCTACGAGCAGTACTTC. This codes for CASSPGLAGVSYEQYF.

This sequence joins TRBV5-4 and TRBJ2-6; D is unresolved. The CDR3 covers 14 residues. V was shortened by 2 bases and J by 0 bases, with 3 bases between the two germline ends. CDR1 and CDR2 (germline): SGHNT, YYREEE (reference sequence). CDR3 sequence reads: CASSFASGANVLTF. As DNA, the CDR3 is TGTGCCAGCAGCTTCGCCTCTGGGGCCAACGTCCTGACTTTC. Full variable domain (rest looked up from reference TRBV5-4 and TRBJ2-6): ETGVTQSPTHLIKTRGQQVTLRCSSQSGHNTVSWYQQALGQGPQFIFQYYREEENGRGNFPPRFSGLQFPNYSSELNVNALELDDSALYLCASSFASGANVLTFGAGSRLTVL.

The chain links TRBV28 to TRBJ1-2, with D maybe TRBD1 (6 bases). Germline lookup yields CDR1 MDHEN and CDR2 SYDVKM. V lost 8 bases and J lost 7, with 20 bases in between. CDR3 length equals 14 residues. CDR3 region: CASSQDSQGSGYTF. The CDR3 nucleotides read TGTGCCAGCTCCCAAGACTCGCAGGGGTCTGGCTACACCTTC.

This rearrangement joins TRBV2 to TRBJ2-1; 7 bases line up with TRBD1. Germline CDR1 reads SNHLY; CDR2 reads FYNNEI. The CDR3 is 11 residues long. The V gene end was trimmed by 11 bases and the J gene end by 10 bases; junction bases not matched to a gene: 8. CDR3 nucleotides: TGTGCCCTTAAAGGGGGCTTGGAGCAGTTCTTC. Residues: CALKGGLEQFF.

This clone is a singleton in its sample. The chain joins TRBV4-3 to TRBJ1-2, with 8 positions matching TRBD1. The J segment lost 7 bases and the V segment lost 5 bases, leaving 15 bases of the junction unmatched. The CDR3 runs to 16 residues. Per the germline V gene, CDR1 is LGHNA and CDR2 is YSLEER. This CDR3 reads CASSSQRDRLHPGYTF. The CDR3, as DNA: TGCGCCAGCAGCTCCCAACGGGACAGGCTCCACCCTGGCTACACCTTC.

The chain couples TRBV5-1 to TRBJ2-2, with D perhaps matching TRBD1 or TRBD2 (5 bases each). Germline V gene data show CDR1 as SGHRS and CDR2 as YFSETQ. The CDR3 is 14 amino acids. Trimming pared 4 bases from V and 7 bases from J, leaving 14 bases between. This CDR3 reads CASSRDGLGGELFF. For the CDR3, the DNA is TGCGCCAGCAGCAGGGACGGTTTAGGCGGGGAGCTGTTTTTT.

The sample holds one count of this clone. This chain uses TRBV9 with TRBJ2-1; 8 bases are a match to TRBD2. The V gene end was trimmed by 1 base and the J gene end by 2 bases; junction bases not matched to a gene: 2. The CDR3 contains 15 residues. Germline CDR1 SGDLS, CDR2 YYNGEE. The CDR3 coding sequence is TGTGCCAGCAGCGTATCGGGGGGGACCTACAATGAGCAGTTCTTC. Amino acids: CASSVSGGTYNEQFF.

The chain joins TRBV19 to TRBJ1-3, with 7 bases matching TRBD1. V was clipped by 4 bases and J by 0 bases; unmatched bases: 3. The CDR3 consists of 15 residues. Per the germline V gene, CDR1 is LNHDA and CDR2 is SQIVND (reference sequence). The CDR3 loop is CASSKDRSSGNTIYF. DNA of the CDR3: TGTGCCAGTAGTAAGGACAGGAGCTCTGGAAACACCATATATTTT.

This clone appeared a single time. The chain combines TRBV5-5 with TRBJ1-1; D remains ambiguous. Germline CDR1 SGHKS, CDR2 YYEKEE (reference sequence). This CDR3 has 15 amino acids. The V end lost 0 bases, the J end lost 6 bases, and 15 bases lay between the germline ends. The CDR3: CASSLAAGRWAEAFF. DNA of the CDR3: TGTGCCAGCAGCTTGGCCGCAGGAAGGTGGGCTGAAGCTTTCTTT. The full variable domain, in which reference TRBV5-5 and TRBJ1-1 provide the parts outside the CDR3, is DAGVTQSPTHLIKTRGQQVTLRCSPISGHKSVSWYQQVLGQGPQFIFQYYEKEERGRGNFPDRFSARQFPNYSSELNVNALLLGDSALYLCASSLAAGRWAEAFFGQGTRLTVV.

The V and J genes are TRBV4-3 and TRBJ2-5, with no clear D. CDR1 and CDR2 from the germline V gene are LGHNA and YSLEER. The CDR3 spans 15 residues. The V end was cut by 4 bases, the J end by 5 bases, with 17 bases between. The CDR3: CASSPSGLPAETQYF. CDR3 nucleotides: TGCGCCAGCAGCCCGTCGGGCCTACCCGCGGAGACCCAGTACTTC.